The clone carrying this TCR beta chain occurred many times. Its matching antigen is unknown. TCRdb passed the 5' RACE reads through MiXCR, listing each CDR3 protein once. Of 250,000 to 400,000 distinct CDR3 sequences in the sample, roughly 4.3% were seen once. These data originate in a study of T cells after yellow fever vaccination. General study findings and limits: The secondary T-cell response peaked on day 5, not day 15, but was weaker.

The CDR3 extends over 16 amino acids. V lost 1 base to trimming and J lost 4 bases, with 16 bases between them. Per the germline V gene, CDR1 is SGHTA and CDR2 is FQGNSA. The genes are TRBV7-2 and TRBJ1-2; no clear D gene. The sequencing here drew on PBMCs, taken 15 days after the yellow fever booster vaccination. The receptor's source is a man younger than 35 who received the YFV17D yellow fever vaccine. The CDR3 reads CASSLVDPIPFYGYTF. CDR3 bases: TGTGCCAGCAGCTTAGTGGACCCCATACCCTTCTATGGCTACACCTTC.